The 24 T cell receptor beta chains listed next were all sequenced from one sample in a study of cytomegalovirus exposure and HLA in healthy donors. In the PCR, 60 Vbeta and 13 Jbeta primers were used. Only in-frame clones appear in the TCRdb table, and some are missing; sequencing was by immunoSEQ multiplex PCR. This table holds almost 200,000 clones, 75% to 85% found once. The sequencing input was PBMCs. These receptor sequences come from a male donor in good health and CMV-seropositive.

V and J are TRBV11-3 and TRBJ1-3; no definite D call. V was pared by 5 bases and J by 0 bases, with 17 bases between. CDR1 is SGHNT, CDR2 YENEEA, per germline. This CDR3 contains 17 residues. The CDR3 protein is CASSLNRGLSSGNTIYF. In DNA, the CDR3 is TGTGCCAGCAGCCTCAACCGCGGTCTGAGCTCTGGAAACACCATATATTTT.

The chain has TRBV5-1 and TRBJ2-7, with a weak D call TRBD2 (5 bases). CDR1 is SGHRS, CDR2 YFSETQ, per germline. Trimming took off 1 base at V and 6 bases at J, with 8 bases between the two ends. The CDR3 spans 12 residues. This chain's CDR3 is CASSLTGSEQYF. The DNA of the CDR3 is TGCGCCAGCAGCTTGACGGGGTCCGAGCAGTACTTC.

The chain employs TRBV4-1 and TRBJ2-3, with 9 bases identical to TRBD2. This CDR3 region has 17 residues. V gave up 5 bases and J gave up 4 bases; unmatched junction bases: 13. Germline values: CDR1 MGHRA, CDR2 YSYEKL. CDR3 nucleotide sequence: TGCGCCAGCAGCAGGCAATTGGGCGGGGGGGCCGCAGATACGCAGTATTTT. Its protein is CASSRQLGGGAADTQYF.

This clone was counted once. V and J are TRBV7-2 and TRBJ2-1; TRBD2 matches at 10 bases. The V and J ends lost 7 bases and 10 bases, in that order; junction bases with no gene match: 13. Germline CDR1 reads SGHTA; CDR2 reads FQGNSA. This CDR3 region has 15 residues. The CDR3 DNA is TGTGCCAGCATCGATAAGCGGGGGGGCCTGGGAGAGCAGTTCTTC. This sequence encodes CASIDKRGGLGEQFF.

The rearrangement links TRBV10-3 to TRBJ2-2, with 11 bases matching TRBD2. The CDR3 runs 17 residues. The ends lost 9 bases at V and 3 bases at J; junction bases unmatched: 12. Germline V gives CDR1 ENHRY, CDR2 SYGVKD. CDR3 residues: CAMGRGTSGSDTGELFF. The CDR3 bases are TGTGCCATGGGGCGGGGTACTAGCGGGAGTGACACCGGGGAGCTGTTTTTT.

The chain recombines TRBV27 with TRBJ2-3, with 9 nucleotides matching TRBD1. The germline V gene has CDR1 MNHEY and CDR2 SMNVEV (reference sequence). This CDR3 has 15 residues. The trim removed 5 bases at V and 3 bases at J, leaving 6 bases unmatched. The CDR3 loop reads CASSPGTGRTDTQYF. As DNA, the CDR3 is TGTGCCAGCAGTCCGGGGACAGGGAGGACAGATACGCAGTATTTT.

The CDR3, as DNA: TGTGCCAGTAGTATCGACAGTTTAACAACTAATGAAAAACTGTTTTTT. Translated: CASSIDSLTTNEKLFF. The chain has TRBV19 and TRBJ1-4; tentative D call: TRBD1 (5 bases). The V gene lost 3 bases and the J gene lost 0 bases, with 11 bases spanning the gap. CDR3 length: 16 residues. The germline V gene encodes CDR1 LNHDA and CDR2 SQIVND (reference sequence).

This clone was recorded a few times. This chain uses TRBV4-3 with TRBJ1-5; 10 nucleotides agree with TRBD1. Germline trimming cut 0 bases from V and 9 bases from J; bases unmatched to any gene: 8. Germline loops: CDR1 LGHNA, CDR2 YSLEER. This CDR3 comprises 16 residues. CDR3 sequence: CASSQDTGTGVVPQHF. As DNA, the CDR3 is TGCGCCAGCAGCCAAGATACCGGGACAGGGGTGGTGCCCCAGCATTTT.

This clone was picked up one time. The chain is built from TRBV7-8 and TRBJ2-2; possibly TRBD2 for D (7 bases). Germline loops: CDR1 SGHVS, CDR2 FQNEAQ. The CDR3 runs to 15 residues. The ends were cut back, 2 bases at V and 7 bases at J, with 14 bases in the middle. DNA of the CDR3: TGTGCCAGCAGCTTACGAGGGGGGGGCATCGGGGAGCTGTTTTTT. It specifies CASSLRGGGIGELFF.

Only a few counts were recorded for this clone. This chain links TRBV6-5 with TRBJ2-7; 12 bases map to TRBD2. The CDR3 is made up of 14 amino acids. The V gene end was trimmed by 4 bases and the J gene end by 6 bases; junction bases not matched to a gene: 4. Germline V CDR1 and CDR2: MNHEY, SVGAGI. CDR3 protein: CASSSPGLAGEQYF. The CDR3 DNA reads as TGTGCCAGCAGTTCCCCGGGACTAGCGGGCGAGCAGTACTTC.

The chain couples TRBV7-2 to TRBJ2-7, with D perhaps TRBD2 (6 bases). V lost 1 base and J lost 2, with 12 bases in between. The germline CDR1 and CDR2 sequences are SGHTA and FQGNSA. The CDR3 contains 15 residues. This chain's CDR3 is CASSLGRTTTYEQYF. The CDR3 DNA reads as TGTGCCAGCAGCTTAGGTCGGACTACCACCTACGAGCAGTACTTC.

A word on this clone: The same CDR3 also results from other DNA sequences found in this sample. This chain links TRBV4-2 with TRBJ1-1, with TRBD1 identical over 8 bases. CDR1 is LGHNA, CDR2 YNFKEQ, per germline. This CDR3 is built from 16 residues. Unmatched junction bases numbered 10, after V lost 5 bases and J lost 2 bases. The CDR3 region is CASSSQGALGNTEAFF. DNA for the CDR3: TGTGCCAGCAGCTCCCAGGGGGCCTTAGGTAACACTGAAGCTTTCTTT.

V gene TRBV11-3 combines with J gene TRBJ2-7; possibly TRBD2 for D (6 bases). The CDR3 is made up of 14 amino acids. Germline V gene lookup returns CDR1 SGHNT and CDR2 YENEEA. V was trimmed by 3 bases and J by 2 bases, leaving 11 bases between them. The CDR3 DNA sequence: TGTGCCAGCAGCTTCTCCGGGACTCCCTACGAGCAGTACTTC. Encoded protein: CASSFSGTPYEQYF.

The chain recombines TRBV11-2 with TRBJ2-7, with 10 nucleotides matching TRBD1. V was pared by 1 base and J by 3 bases, with 3 bases of the junction left unmatched. Germline values: CDR1 SGHAT, CDR2 FQNNGV. The CDR3 totals 15 residues. The CDR3 DNA is TGTGCCAGCAGCTTAGGGACAGGGGGGGGCTACGAGCAGTACTTC. Amino acid sequence: CASSLGTGGGYEQYF.

This clone was counted between two and nine times. The V call is TRBV6-5, the J call TRBJ2-3; D gene unclear. The CDR3 has 13 residues. The germline V and J ends were trimmed by 8 bases and 2 bases, with 11 bases remaining between them. Germline V gives CDR1 MNHEY, CDR2 SVGAGI. The CDR3 loop reads CASGRGDTDTQYF. The CDR3 region has the DNA TGTGCCAGCGGAAGAGGCGACACAGATACGCAGTATTTT.

The J gene is TRBJ2-2, the V gene TRBV5-1, with 10 bases identical to TRBD2. V lost 0 bases, J lost 2 bases, and 4 bases stayed unmatched. This CDR3 has 17 residues. The germline V gene encodes CDR1 SGHRS and CDR2 YFSETQ. The CDR3 region has the DNA TGCGCCAGCAGCTTGGATCTAGCGGGAGTTAACACCGGGGAGCTGTTTTTT. Amino acid sequence: CASSLDLAGVNTGELFF.

The rearrangement uses TRBV7-2 and TRBJ2-7; 9 bases are shared with TRBD2. V shed 6 bases and J 4 bases; nucleotides not matched to a gene: 13. Germline CDR1 reads SGHTA; CDR2 reads FQGNSA. The CDR3 is 16 residues long. The CDR3 nucleotides are TGTGCCAGCAGGGAAATAGCGGGGGCGTTCCCATACGAGCAGTACTTC. As protein: CASREIAGAFPYEQYF.

This clone was seen a few times. CDR3: CASSSRVGNTEAFF. As DNA, the CDR3 is TGTGCCAGCAGCTCGCGGGTCGGAAACACTGAAGCTTTCTTT. The chain recombines TRBV11-2 with TRBJ1-1; D gene ambiguous. This CDR3 spans 14 amino acids. Between the trimmed V and J ends, which lost 4 bases and 2 bases, there was a span of 11 bases. The germline CDR1 and CDR2 sequences are SGHAT and FQNNGV.

CDR3 amino acids: CASSILEVGELFF. Here the CDR3 DNA reads TGTGCCAGTAGTATCTTAGAAGTCGGGGAGCTGTTTTTT. The chain uses TRBV19 and TRBJ2-2, with no clear D. The CDR3 sequence is 13 residues long. V lost 3 bases to trimming and J lost 7 bases, with 9 bases between them. The V gene's germline CDR1 is LNHDA and CDR2 SQIVND (reference sequence).

The V call is TRBV6-5, the J call TRBJ1-6; no clear D. The germline V gene has CDR1 MNHEY and CDR2 SVGAGI. Trimming took off 3 bases at V and 9 bases at J, with 15 bases between the two ends. The CDR3 has 15 residues. DNA of the CDR3: TGTGCCAGCAGTTATTCGATGGTCCCCGGTTCACCCCTCCACTTT. Its protein is CASSYSMVPGSPLHF.

A single count supports this clone. This chain connects TRBV28 to TRBJ2-5; maybe TRBD1 (5 bases). The CDR3 sequence is 18 residues long. Per germline, CDR1 MDHEN and CDR2 SYDVKM. Deletions cut 5 bases from V and 5 bases from J, with 27 bases between. CDR3 nucleotides: TGTGCCAGCAGTCCCTGGCAGGGTGAAGCAGCTTTGGGGGAGACCCAGTACTTC. It translates to CASSPWQGEAALGETQYF. Based on the CDR3 plus reference TRBV28 and TRBJ2-5, the full variable domain is DVKVTQSSRYLVKRTGEKVFLECVQDMDHENMFWYRQDPGLGLRLIYFSYDVKMKEKGDIPEGYSVSREKKERFSLILESASTNQTSMYLCASSPWQGEAALGETQYFGPGTRLLVL.

This chain uses TRBV9 with TRBJ2-5, with D perhaps TRBD1 (6 bases). This CDR3 contains 15 residues. Between the trimmed V and J ends, which lost 3 bases and 5 bases, there was a span of 17 bases. The germline V gene has CDR1 SGDLS and CDR2 YYNGEE. The CDR3 DNA is TGTGCCAGCAGCGCGGCAGGGGTCGGGCGTGAGACCCAGTACTTC. It translates to CASSAAGVGRETQYF.

V and J are TRBV11-3 and TRBJ1-5, with TRBD1 matching over 7 bases. V dropped 3 bases and J dropped 5; count of bases not matched to a gene: 7. The CDR3 has 15 amino acids. The V gene's germline CDR1 is SGHNT and CDR2 YENEEA. The CDR3 DNA reads TGTGCCAGCAGCTTCGGACAGGTTGAGGATCAGCCCCAGCATTTT. It is translated as CASSFGQVEDQPQHF.

CDR3: CASSLSYGQFF. In nucleotides, the CDR3 is TGCGCCAGCAGCTTGAGTTACGGGCAGTTCTTC. The rearrangement joins TRBV5-1 to TRBJ2-1; D remains unclear. This CDR3 region has 11 residues. V was pared by 1 base and J by 12 bases, with 8 bases between. In germline, CDR1 is SGHRS, CDR2 YFSETQ.